This T cell receptor (beta chain) is from a study of blood T cell repertoires in COVID-19. TCRdb keeps only in-frame clones here, not all; method: immunoSEQ multiplex PCR. The table records 150,000 or so clones, 80% to 90% of them present only once. V lost 1 base and J lost 5; bases outside the gene matches: 9. Germline CDR1 SGDLS, CDR2 YYNGEE. The CDR3 length is 16 residues. Input material: peripheral blood. The chain uses TRBV9 and TRBJ2-1; 7 bases are shared with TRBD1. The sequence came from a woman aged 55-70 years with COVID-19, enrolled during active disease. The CDR3 protein is CASSVSHRGAHNEQFF. CDR3 bases: TGTGCCAGCAGCGTATCTCACAGGGGCGCCCACAATGAGCAGTTCTTC.